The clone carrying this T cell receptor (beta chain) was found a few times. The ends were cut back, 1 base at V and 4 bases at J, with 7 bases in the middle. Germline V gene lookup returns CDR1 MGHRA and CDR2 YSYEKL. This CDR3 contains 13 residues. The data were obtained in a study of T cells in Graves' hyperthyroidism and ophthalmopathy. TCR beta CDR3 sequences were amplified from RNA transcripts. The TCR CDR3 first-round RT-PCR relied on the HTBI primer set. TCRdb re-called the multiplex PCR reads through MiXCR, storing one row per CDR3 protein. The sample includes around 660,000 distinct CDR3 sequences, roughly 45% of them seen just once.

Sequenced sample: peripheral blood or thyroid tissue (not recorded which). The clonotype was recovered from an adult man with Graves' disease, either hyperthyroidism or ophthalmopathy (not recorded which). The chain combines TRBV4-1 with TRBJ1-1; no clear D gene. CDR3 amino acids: CASSQGWVTEAFF. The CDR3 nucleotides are TGCGCCAGCAGCCAAGGGTGGGTCACTGAAGCTTTCTTT.